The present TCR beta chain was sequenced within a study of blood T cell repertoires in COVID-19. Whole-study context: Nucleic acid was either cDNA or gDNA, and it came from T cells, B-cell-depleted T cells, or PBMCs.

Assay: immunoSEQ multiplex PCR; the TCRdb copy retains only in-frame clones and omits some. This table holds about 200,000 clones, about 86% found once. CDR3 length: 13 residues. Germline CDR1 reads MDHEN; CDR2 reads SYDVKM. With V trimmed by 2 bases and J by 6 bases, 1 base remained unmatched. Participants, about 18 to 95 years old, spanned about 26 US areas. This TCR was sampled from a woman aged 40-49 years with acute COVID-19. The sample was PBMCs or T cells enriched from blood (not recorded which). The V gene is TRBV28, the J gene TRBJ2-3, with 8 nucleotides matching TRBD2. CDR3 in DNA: TGTGCCAGCAGTTTACTAGCGGGTGATACGCAGTATTTT. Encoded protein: CASSLLAGDTQYF.